These 18 T cell receptor beta chains originate from one sample sequenced in a study of human T cells and chemical hapten exposure. Via MiXCR, TCRdb re-called the RACE reads, giving one row per CDR3 protein. Of about 400,000 distinct CDR3 sequences in the sample, about 6% were seen once. Described time point: patch test 2, 6 weeks after DPC sensitization. As for treatment: therapeutic diphenylcyclopropenone sensitization with weekly scalp DPC. This specimen was whole blood, taken in connection with sensitization to the hapten diphenylcyclopropenone (DPC). The source of these receptors is a woman between 18 and 29 years old with alopecia areata. Some clones in this sample may be carry-over from other donors' samples.

V and J are TRBV20-1 and TRBJ1-4; possible D gene TRBD1, 5 bases. Germline lookup yields CDR1 DFQATT and CDR2 SNEGSKA (reference sequence). Trimming pared 3 bases from V and 6 bases from J, leaving 14 bases between. The length of the CDR3 is 14 residues. CDR3 in DNA: TGCAGTGCTAGTCAAGGGACTTATGATGAAAAACTGTTTTTT. Its protein is CSASQGTYDEKLFF.

This clonotype has at least ten counts. This chain joins TRBV4-3 and TRBJ2-5; no clear D. CDR1 is LGHNA and CDR2 is YSLEER in the germline V gene. V gave up 0 bases and J gave up 4 bases, with 3 bases separating them. CDR3 length: 12 residues. CDR3 in amino acids: CASSQDRETQYF. The CDR3 nucleotides read TGCGCCAGCAGCCAAGATCGAGAGACCCAGTACTTC.

This sequence joins TRBV29-1 and TRBJ1-1, with a tentative D call TRBD1 (6 bases). Trimming left V 4 bases short and J 1 base short, with 13 bases between. CDR1 SQVTM and CDR2 ANQGSEA come from the germline V gene. This CDR3 has 14 amino acids. For the CDR3, the DNA is TGCAGCGTTGGGGGTGGGGACAAGAACACTGAAGCTTTCTTT. This gives the protein CSVGGGDKNTEAFF.

This clonotype was seen more than once but under ten times. The CDR3 is CASRSDRGTYNEQFF. Written as DNA, the CDR3 is TGTGCCAGCAGATCCGACAGGGGGACCTACAATGAGCAGTTCTTC. The J gene is TRBJ2-1, the V gene TRBV28, with 9 bases identical to TRBD1. Germline V gene data show CDR1 as MDHEN and CDR2 as SYDVKM. Unmatched junction bases numbered 5, after V lost 6 bases and J lost 2 bases. The CDR3 is made up of 15 amino acids.

This clonotype was recorded only once. The chain recombines TRBV12-3 or TRBV12-4 with TRBJ1-2, with a possible D match to TRBD1 (6 bases). This CDR3 has 14 amino acids. V was pared by 3 bases and J by 4 bases, with 12 bases between. CDR3 sequence: CASSFGQWSYGYTF. The CDR3 DNA reads TGTGCCAGCAGTTTTGGACAGTGGAGCTATGGCTACACCTTC.

This clonotype was observed a handful of times. The J gene is TRBJ2-7, the V gene TRBV6-1, with 7 positions matching TRBD1. After removal of 1 base from V and 6 bases from J, the junction contained 9 bases not matched to a gene. The CDR3 is made up of 15 amino acids. Germline V gene data show CDR1 as MNHNS and CDR2 as SASEGT. CDR3: CASSEGRNDRAEQYF. In nucleotides, the CDR3 is TGTGCCAGCAGTGAAGGCCGTAACGACAGGGCCGAGCAGTACTTC.

This clonotype was observed many times. This chain uses TRBV28 with TRBJ1-1, with 7 bases aligning to TRBD1. CDR3 length: 11 residues. The trim removed 3 bases at V and 11 bases at J, leaving 3 bases unmatched. Looked up from germline, CDR1 is MDHEN and CDR2 is SYDVKM. CDR3 amino acids: CASSFEGAAFF. The CDR3 coding sequence is TGTGCCAGCAGTTTTGAGGGGGCGGCTTTCTTT. Full variable domain (outside the CDR3, taken from reference TRBV28 and TRBJ1-1): DVKVTQSSRYLVKRTGEKVFLECVQDMDHENMFWYRQDPGLGLRLIYFSYDVKMKEKGDIPEGYSVSREKKERFSLILESASTNQTSMYLCASSFEGAAFFGQGTRLTVV.

The sample holds many counts of this clonotype. One end of the junction varies from germline; a read error may be responsible. The gene calls are TRBV19 and TRBJ2-1, with a possible D match to TRBD1 (6 bases). This CDR3 spans 11 amino acids. Per germline, CDR1 LNHDA and CDR2 SQIVND (reference sequence). The CDR3 region is CASKGDSEQFF. The CDR3 DNA reads TGTGCGAGTAAGGGGGATAGTGAGCAGTTCTTC.

This clonotype was detected many times. The gene calls are TRBV28 and TRBJ1-1; TRBD1 might be the D (5 bases). The V gene lost 6 bases and the J gene lost 4 bases, with 18 bases spanning the gap. The CDR3 loop spans 15 amino acids. CDR1 MDHEN and CDR2 SYDVKM come from the germline V gene. The CDR3 loop is CASSNRRGLSTEAFF. CDR3 nucleotide sequence: TGTGCCAGCAGCAACAGGAGAGGACTGAGCACTGAAGCTTTCTTT. The entire variable domain, with the rest obtained from reference TRBV28 and TRBJ1-1, is as follows: DVKVTQSSRYLVKRTGEKVFLECVQDMDHENMFWYRQDPGLGLRLIYFSYDVKMKEKGDIPEGYSVSREKKERFSLILESASTNQTSMYLCASSNRRGLSTEAFFGQGTRLTVV.

The chain links TRBV15 to TRBJ1-1; 10 bases fit TRBD1. The V gene's germline CDR1 is LNHNV and CDR2 YYDKDF (reference sequence). Trimming removed 5 bases from V and 0 bases from J; junction bases left unmatched: 3. The CDR3 runs 15 residues. The DNA for the CDR3 is TGTGCCACCAGCTCGGACAGGGGGATGAACACTGAAGCTTTCTTT. Its translation: CATSSDRGMNTEAFF. The whole variable domain, remainder taken from reference TRBV15 and TRBJ1-1, is DAMVIQNPRYQVTQFGKPVTLSCSQTLNHNVMYWYQQKSSQAPKLLFHYYDKDFNNEADTPDNFQSRRPNTSFCFLDIRSPGLGDTAMYLCATSSDRGMNTEAFFGQGTRLTVV.

J is TRBJ2-5 and V is TRBV6-5; D ambiguous. V was shortened by 8 bases and J by 2 bases, with 21 bases between the two germline ends. Germline lookup yields CDR1 MNHEY and CDR2 SVGAGI. The CDR3 spans 16 residues. CDR3 DNA sequence: TGTGCCAGCCCCCTTCCTTGGTTGGAGACTCAAGAGACCCAGTACTTC. Protein product: CASPLPWLETQETQYF.

Many counts were recorded for this clonotype. The CDR3 DNA reads TGTGCCAGCAGAAAGGACGGTGCTGGAGGCTACACCTTC. It is translated as CASRKDGAGGYTF. The chain uses TRBV7-2 and TRBJ1-2; no reliable D call. V lost 6 bases and J 8 bases, leaving 16 bases between the germline ends. The CDR3 consists of 13 residues. CDR1 is SGHTA, CDR2 FQGNSA, per germline.

This clonotype was detected only a few times. The genes are TRBV4-3 and TRBJ2-2; tentative D call: TRBD2 (5 bases). The germline V gene encodes CDR1 LGHNA and CDR2 YSLEER. The CDR3 is 16 residues long. V shed 0 bases and J shed 6 bases, with 14 bases lying between them. This chain's CDR3 is CASSQDGTGESGELFF. The DNA for the CDR3 is TGCGCCAGCAGCCAAGATGGTACTGGGGAGTCCGGGGAGCTGTTTTTT.

The V gene is TRBV6-5, the J gene TRBJ2-3; TRBD1 or TRBD2 may be the D gene (5 bases each). Germline V gene data show CDR1 as MNHEY and CDR2 as SVGAGI. V shed 6 bases and J shed 0 bases, with 19 bases lying between them. CDR3 length: 17 residues. The CDR3 region is CASRGRGQAFSTDTQYF. As DNA, the CDR3 is TGTGCCAGCAGGGGACGTGGGCAGGCCTTTAGCACAGATACGCAGTATTTT.

This clonotype was recorded a few times. The chain has TRBV7-9 and TRBJ1-6, with D perhaps TRBD1 (5 bases). CDR3 length equals 15 residues. Germline V gives CDR1 SEHNR, CDR2 FQNEAQ (reference sequence). V was shortened by 5 bases and J by 7 bases, with 15 bases between the two germline ends. CDR3 sequence reads: CASSGHRLTNSPLHF. For the CDR3, the DNA is TGTGCCAGCAGCGGACACCGGTTAACCAATTCACCCCTCCACTTT.

The rearrangement joins TRBV5-1 to TRBJ2-5; TRBD2 is a possible D gene (6 bases). The V end was cut by 3 bases, the J end by 5 bases, with 17 bases between. This CDR3 has 15 residues. Per germline, CDR1 SGHRS and CDR2 YFSETQ. CDR3 in amino acids: CASSSTGRGLETQYF. In DNA form, the CDR3 reads TGCGCCAGCAGCTCCACCGGGCGGGGACTGGAGACCCAGTACTTC.

This clonotype was picked up a small number of times. V is TRBV20-1 and J is TRBJ2-3; 7 bases match TRBD2. V lost 5 bases and J lost 4; bases outside the gene matches: 12. CDR1 DFQATT and CDR2 SNEGSKA come from the germline V gene (reference sequence). The CDR3 contains 15 residues. The CDR3 nucleotides read TGCAGTGCTGGGGACTACCCCAAAAAGCCAGATACGCAGTATTTT. Translating it yields CSAGDYPKKPDTQYF.

The rearrangement links TRBV28 to TRBJ1-4; D not certain. The CDR3 has 12 residues. V was cut by 1 base and J by 14 bases, with 11 bases left in between. From germline, CDR1 is MDHEN and CDR2 SYDVKM. The CDR3 protein is CASSLSADVLFF. The DNA for the CDR3 is TGTGCCAGCAGTTTATCGGCTGACGTCCTGTTTTTT.